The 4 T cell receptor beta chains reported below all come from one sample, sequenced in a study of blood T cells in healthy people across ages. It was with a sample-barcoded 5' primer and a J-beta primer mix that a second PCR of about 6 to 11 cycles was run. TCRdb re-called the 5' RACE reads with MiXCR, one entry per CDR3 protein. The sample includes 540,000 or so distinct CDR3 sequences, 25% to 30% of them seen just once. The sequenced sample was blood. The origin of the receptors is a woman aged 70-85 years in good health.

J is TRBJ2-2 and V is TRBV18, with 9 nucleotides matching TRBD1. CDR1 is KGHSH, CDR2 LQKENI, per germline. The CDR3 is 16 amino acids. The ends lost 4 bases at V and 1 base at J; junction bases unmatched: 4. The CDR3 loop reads CASSLRTGENTGELFF. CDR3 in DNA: TGTGCCAGCTCACTCCGGACAGGGGAGAACACCGGGGAGCTGTTTTTT.

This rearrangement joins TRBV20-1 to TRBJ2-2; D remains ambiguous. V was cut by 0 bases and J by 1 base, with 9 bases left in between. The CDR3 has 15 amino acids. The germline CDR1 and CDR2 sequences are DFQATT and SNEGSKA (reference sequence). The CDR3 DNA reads TGCAGTGCTAGAGAGGCCGGACGGAACACCGGGGAGCTGTTTTTT. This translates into CSAREAGRNTGELFF.

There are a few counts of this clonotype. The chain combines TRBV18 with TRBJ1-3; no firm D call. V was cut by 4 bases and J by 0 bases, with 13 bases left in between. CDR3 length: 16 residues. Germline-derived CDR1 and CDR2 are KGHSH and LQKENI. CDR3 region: CASSLYHDLSGNTIYF. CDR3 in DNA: TGTGCCAGCTCACTATACCATGACCTCTCTGGAAACACCATATATTTT.

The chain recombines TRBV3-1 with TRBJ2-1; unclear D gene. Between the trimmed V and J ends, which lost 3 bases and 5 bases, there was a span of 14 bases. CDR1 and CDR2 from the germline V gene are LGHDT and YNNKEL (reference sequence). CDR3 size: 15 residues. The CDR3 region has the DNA TGTGCCAGCAGCCATACCGGCCGCCAGGACAATGAGCAGTTCTTC. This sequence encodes CASSHTGRQDNEQFF.